This passage covers 31 T cell receptor beta chains from one sample sequenced in a study of shared clonotypes between healthy human individuals. Profiling relied on immunoSEQ multiplex PCR, and the TCRdb table lists in-frame clones only, not all of them. The sample records about 710,000 clones, 72% being singletons. Sample: memory CD4+ T cells sorted from blood. Specified subset: CD45RA-negative fraction. All receptors come from a woman in her 30s in good health.

This clone was recorded only once. The chain carries TRBV7-8 and TRBJ2-7, with 9 nucleotides matching TRBD2. The germline V gene encodes CDR1 SGHVS and CDR2 FQNEAQ. The trim removed 8 bases at V and 6 bases at J, leaving 8 bases unmatched. The CDR3 totals 13 residues. This chain's CDR3 is CASAGGHVREQYF. CDR3 DNA: TGTGCCAGCGCGGGGGGGCATGTACGCGAGCAGTACTTC.

Concerning this clone: The same CDR3 arises from other DNA sequences in this sample as well. The gene calls are TRBV2 and TRBJ2-5; D is undetermined. CDR3 size: 11 residues. Germline CDR1 is SNHLY and CDR2 is FYNNEI. The ends were cut back, 4 bases at V and 4 bases at J, with 4 bases in the middle. The CDR3 nucleotides are TGTGCCAGCAGTGTTGGAGAGACCCAGTACTTC. Its protein is CASSVGETQYF.

J is TRBJ1-2 and V is TRBV2, with D perhaps TRBD1 (6 bases). This CDR3 region has 14 residues. V dropped 4 bases and J dropped 5 bases, with 14 bases sitting between them. From germline, CDR1 is SNHLY and CDR2 FYNNEI. This chain's CDR3 is CASSVGGIQYGYTF. The CDR3 DNA follows: TGTGCCAGCAGTGTGGGGGGCATCCAGTATGGCTACACCTTC.

CDR3 amino acids: CASSQVMFGSDTQYF. DNA of the CDR3: TGCGCCAGCAGCCAAGTGATGTTTGGTTCAGATACGCAGTATTTT. This rearrangement joins TRBV4-1 to TRBJ2-3; D is unclear. With 1 base removed from V and 4 bases from J, the gap between germline ends came to 12 bases. CDR1 is MGHRA and CDR2 is YSYEKL in the germline V gene. CDR3 length: 15 residues.

The chain carries TRBV28 and TRBJ2-2; the D is unclear. The CDR3 length is 12 residues. V was pared by 4 bases and J by 3 bases, with 3 bases between. Germline CDR1 reads MDHEN; CDR2 reads SYDVKM. The CDR3 reads CASSSYTGELFF. As DNA, the CDR3 is TGTGCCAGCAGTTCCTACACCGGGGAGCTGTTTTTT.

The chain carries TRBV5-4 and TRBJ2-3, with D unresolved. Trimming left V 4 bases short and J 1 base short, with 13 bases between. Per germline, CDR1 SGHNT and CDR2 YYREEE (reference sequence). The CDR3 sequence is 15 residues long. CDR3 amino acids: CASSQNYRGTDTQYF. CDR3 nucleotides: TGTGCCAGCAGCCAAAACTATAGGGGCACAGATACGCAGTATTTT.

The chain couples TRBV7-9 to TRBJ2-3, with a tentative D call TRBD2 (5 bases). The CDR3 spans 15 residues. Trimming removed 5 bases at V and 6 bases at J, with 18 bases between. Per germline, CDR1 SEHNR and CDR2 FQNEAQ (reference sequence). This CDR3 is CASSQQRYGSDTQYF. The CDR3, as DNA: TGTGCCAGCAGCCAGCAGCGGTACGGTTCGGATACGCAGTATTTT.

J is TRBJ2-1 and V is TRBV5-6; 10 positions agree with TRBD1. CDR3 length: 17 residues. Germline V gene data show CDR1 as SGHDT and CDR2 as YYEEEE. V lost 0 bases, J lost 7 bases, and 10 bases stayed unmatched. The chain's CDR3 is CASSLGFRTGGKNEQFF. The CDR3 DNA is TGTGCCAGCAGCTTGGGTTTTAGGACAGGGGGAAAAAATGAGCAGTTCTTC. The variable domain in full, with the rest retrieved from reference TRBV5-6 and TRBJ2-1, is DAGVTQSPTHLIKTRGQQVTLRCSPKSGHDTVSWYQQALGQGPQFIFQYYEEEERQRGNFPDRFSGHQFPNYSSELNVNALLLGDSALYLCASSLGFRTGGKNEQFFGPGTRLTVL.

This clone was seen a few times. The chain uses TRBV25-1 and TRBJ2-7; tentative D call: TRBD1 (6 bases). Germline V gene sequence: CDR1 MGHDK, CDR2 SYGVNS. V shed 4 bases and J shed 2 bases, with 9 bases lying between them. The CDR3 length is 13 residues. DNA of the CDR3: TGTGCCAGCAGTGGGACAGTTACCTACGAGCAGTACTTC. Its translation: CASSGTVTYEQYF.

V is TRBV30 and J is TRBJ2-7; D not certain. The CDR3 is 11 amino acids. V was pared by 0 bases and J by 5 bases, with 5 bases between. Germline V lookup: CDR1 GTSNPN, CDR2 SVGIG (reference sequence). The CDR3 nucleotides are TGTGCCTGGAGTGTAGGCAACGAGCAGTACTTC. Residues: CAWSVGNEQYF.

This clone has at least ten counts. The rearrangement joins TRBV10-3 to TRBJ2-7, with TRBD1 matching over 7 bases. The CDR3 has 12 amino acids. Germline V gene lookup returns CDR1 ENHRY and CDR2 SYGVKD. Losses at the gene ends were 10 bases for V and 3 bases for J; bases not matched to a gene: 6. The CDR3 loop is CATGQEIYEQYF. The CDR3 DNA is TGTGCCACCGGACAGGAGATCTACGAGCAGTACTTC.

This clone has a count of ten or more. The chain uses TRBV5-1 and TRBJ1-4; D ambiguous. CDR1 is SGHRS, CDR2 YFSETQ, per germline. Between the trimmed V and J ends, which lost 0 bases and 3 bases, there was a span of 9 bases. This CDR3 contains 15 residues. The CDR3 region is CASSLGIESNEKLFF. For the CDR3, the DNA is TGCGCCAGCAGCTTGGGAATCGAATCTAATGAAAAACTGTTTTTT.

Notes on this clone: Other DNA sequences in the same sample also yield this CDR3. This chain uses TRBV6-1 with TRBJ1-1, with a tentative D call TRBD1 (6 bases). Trimming took off 4 bases at V and 5 bases at J, with 14 bases between the two ends. CDR1 and CDR2 (germline): MNHNS, SASEGT. The CDR3 consists of 14 residues. The CDR3 is CASSARGGATEAFF. CDR3 DNA: TGTGCCAGCAGTGCCCGAGGGGGGGCTACTGAAGCTTTCTTT.

This chain uses TRBV6-6 with TRBJ2-5; TRBD1 agrees at 9 bases. The germline V gene has CDR1 MNHNY and CDR2 SVGAGI (reference sequence). With V trimmed by 5 bases and J by 4 bases, 5 bases remained unmatched. The CDR3 extends over 14 amino acids. CDR3 sequence: CASSQGTGRETQYF. The CDR3 bases are TGTGCCAGCAGTCAGGGGACAGGGCGAGAGACCCAGTACTTC.

The chain has TRBV19 and TRBJ2-7; D is unresolved. Germline CDR1 reads LNHDA; CDR2 reads SQIVND (reference sequence). V shed 4 bases and J shed 3 bases, with 13 bases lying between them. CDR3 size: 14 residues. As DNA, the CDR3 is TGTGCCAGTAGTAGCGGCAGAGCCTACTACGAGCAGTACTTC. This translates into CASSSGRAYYEQYF.

The chain has TRBV30 and TRBJ2-7; the D gene could be TRBD1 or TRBD2 (5 bases each). Trimming cost V 3 bases and J 0 bases, with 21 bases left between them. CDR1 is GTSNPN, CDR2 SVGIG, per germline (reference sequence). This CDR3 comprises 17 residues. CDR3 bases: TGTGCCTGGAGGCCCCGTAAGGGACCGAGGAGCTCCTACGAGCAGTACTTC. Its protein product is CAWRPRKGPRSSYEQYF.

V usage is TRBV7-8 and J usage is TRBJ1-5, with D tentatively TRBD1 (5 bases). CDR3 length: 16 residues. The germline V and J ends were trimmed by 1 base and 4 bases, with 14 bases remaining between them. Germline V gene data show CDR1 as SGHVS and CDR2 as FQNEAQ. The chain's CDR3 is CASSLVVANRNQPQHF. Here the CDR3 DNA reads TGTGCCAGCAGCTTAGTGGTAGCCAACAGGAATCAGCCCCAGCATTTT.

This rearrangement joins TRBV5-6 to TRBJ2-7; D remains ambiguous. The CDR3 has 12 amino acids. Germline V gene sequence: CDR1 SGHDT, CDR2 YYEEEE. V was shortened by 0 bases and J by 5 bases, with 6 bases between the two germline ends. The CDR3 sequence is CASSLGQDEQYF. DNA of the CDR3: TGTGCCAGCAGCTTGGGCCAGGACGAGCAGTACTTC.

V is TRBV7-9 and J is TRBJ2-3; 9 bases are a match to TRBD2. V was clipped by 3 bases and J by 0 bases; unmatched bases: 4. CDR3 length: 16 amino acids. Per the germline V gene, CDR1 is SEHNR and CDR2 is FQNEAQ (reference sequence). The CDR3 DNA sequence: TGTGCCAGCAGCTTCCTAGCGGGGAAGAGCACAGATACGCAGTATTTT. It yields the protein CASSFLAGKSTDTQYF.

V and J are TRBV7-2 and TRBJ2-2; D ambiguous. Germline CDR1 and CDR2: SGHTA and FQGNSA. This CDR3 contains 13 residues. The V gene lost 5 bases and the J gene lost 9 bases, with 13 bases spanning the gap. The CDR3 nucleotides read TGTGCCAGCAGCGAACGACTGGCCCGGGAGCTGTTTTTT. It encodes CASSERLARELFF.

This rearrangement joins TRBV14 to TRBJ1-6; D call uncertain. The CDR3 consists of 15 residues. In germline, CDR1 is SGHDN, CDR2 FVKESK. V lost 8 bases, J lost 0 bases, and 11 bases lay in between. CDR3 region: CASSSISSYNSPLHF. CDR3 bases: TGTGCCAGCTCATCGATAAGCTCCTATAATTCACCCCTCCACTTT.

This clone occurred a few times. This chain links TRBV5-1 with TRBJ1-2, with D possibly TRBD1 on 5 matching bases. Germline CDR1 is SGHRS and CDR2 is YFSETQ. The V end was cut by 0 bases, the J end by 0 bases, with 9 bases between. The length of the CDR3 is 15 residues. CDR3 sequence: CASSLGQPSNYGYTF. CDR3 nucleotide sequence: TGCGCCAGCAGCTTGGGACAGCCGTCTAACTATGGCTACACCTTC.

This chain uses TRBV23-1 with TRBJ1-2; D gene ambiguous. TRBV23-1 is given ORF status, its function remaining uncertain. This CDR3 comprises 11 residues. V dropped 4 bases and J dropped 3 bases, with 3 bases sitting between them. CDR3 in amino acids: CASSLYYGYTF. In nucleotides, the CDR3 is TGCGCCAGCAGTCTCTACTATGGCTACACCTTC.

The rearrangement joins TRBV18 to TRBJ2-3; possibly TRBD1 for D (6 bases). The V end lost 3 bases, the J end lost 1 base, and 11 bases lay between the germline ends. Germline V gene sequence: CDR1 KGHSH, CDR2 LQKENI. This CDR3 has 15 amino acids. The CDR3 bases are TGTGCCAGCTCACCGTCAGGGGACCGCACAGATACGCAGTATTTT. Translating gives CASSPSGDRTDTQYF. Supplemented by reference TRBV18 and TRBJ2-3, the full variable domain reads NAGVMQNPRHLVRRRGQEARLRCSPMKGHSHVYWYRQLPEEGLKFMVYLQKENIIDESGMPKERFSAEFPKEGPSILRIQQVVRGDSAAYFCASSPSGDRTDTQYFGPGTRLTVL.

The J gene is TRBJ2-1, the V gene TRBV4-1; 10 bases line up with TRBD2. Germline values: CDR1 MGHRA, CDR2 YSYEKL. Trimming at V came to 3 bases and at J to 10 bases, leaving 3 bases not matched to a gene. The CDR3 extends over 13 amino acids. The CDR3 region is CASSHRTSGEQFF. CDR3 DNA sequence: TGCGCCAGCAGCCATCGGACTAGCGGAGAGCAGTTCTTC.

Many counts were recorded for this clone. The gene calls are TRBV6-6 and TRBJ2-1, with 11 positions matching TRBD2. Trimming at V came to 11 bases and at J to 4 bases, leaving 4 bases not matched to a gene. There are 13 residues in the CDR3. CDR1 MNHNY and CDR2 SVGAGI come from the germline V gene (reference sequence). The CDR3 DNA sequence: TGTGCCTCCGGGACTAGCGGTTACAATGAGCAGTTCTTC. Translation gives CASGTSGYNEQFF.

The V gene is TRBV7-4, the J gene TRBJ1-4; D remains unclear. CDR1 is SGHVT, CDR2 SQSDAQ, per germline. V lost 7 bases, J lost 5 bases, and 23 bases lay in between. This CDR3 region has 17 residues. CDR3 sequence reads: CASIELDRRQENEKLFF. The CDR3 nucleotides read TGTGCCAGCATCGAACTAGACCGTAGGCAGGAAAATGAAAAACTGTTTTTT.

V usage is TRBV5-1 and J usage is TRBJ2-3; 8 bases agree with TRBD1. J lost 0 bases, V lost 8 bases, and 5 bases had no gene match. Per germline, CDR1 SGHRS and CDR2 YFSETQ. This CDR3 is built from 14 residues. CDR3 sequence (DNA): TGCGCCAGTAAGACAGGGGCTAGCACAGATACGCAGTATTTT. Its protein is CASKTGASTDTQYF. Looking up the rest from reference TRBV5-1 and TRBJ2-3 gives the full variable domain: KAGVTQTPRYLIKTRGQQVTLSCSPISGHRSVSWYQQTPGQGLQFLFEYFSETQRNKGNFPGRFSGRQFSNSRSEMNVSTLELGDSALYLCASKTGASTDTQYFGPGTRLTVL.

This clone was detected only a few times. The V and J genes are TRBV19 and TRBJ1-1; tentatively, D is TRBD1 (6 bases). The CDR3 is made up of 14 amino acids. In germline, CDR1 is LNHDA, CDR2 SQIVND (reference sequence). V lost 4 bases and J lost 6, with 15 bases in between. This chain's CDR3 is CASSRDRWGAEAFF. The CDR3 coding sequence is TGTGCCAGTAGTAGAGACAGGTGGGGCGCTGAAGCTTTCTTT.

V gene TRBV4-1 combines with J gene TRBJ2-3, with TRBD2 matching 8 bases. This CDR3 contains 14 residues. V was pared by 7 bases and J by 10 bases, with 13 bases of the junction left unmatched. Germline lookup yields CDR1 MGHRA and CDR2 YSYEKL. CDR3 sequence: CASKKIGGATSQYF. The DNA for the CDR3 is TGCGCCAGCAAAAAAATCGGGGGGGCTACGTCGCAGTATTTT.

This clone has only a few counts. The chain recombines TRBV7-3 with TRBJ2-1; D unresolved. Germline values: CDR1 SGHTA, CDR2 FQGTGA. This CDR3 spans 11 amino acids. The V and J ends lost 1 base and 12 bases respectively, with 7 bases between them. As DNA, the CDR3 is TGTGCCAGCAGCTTAAAGGACGTGCAGTTCTTC. Its protein is CASSLKDVQFF.